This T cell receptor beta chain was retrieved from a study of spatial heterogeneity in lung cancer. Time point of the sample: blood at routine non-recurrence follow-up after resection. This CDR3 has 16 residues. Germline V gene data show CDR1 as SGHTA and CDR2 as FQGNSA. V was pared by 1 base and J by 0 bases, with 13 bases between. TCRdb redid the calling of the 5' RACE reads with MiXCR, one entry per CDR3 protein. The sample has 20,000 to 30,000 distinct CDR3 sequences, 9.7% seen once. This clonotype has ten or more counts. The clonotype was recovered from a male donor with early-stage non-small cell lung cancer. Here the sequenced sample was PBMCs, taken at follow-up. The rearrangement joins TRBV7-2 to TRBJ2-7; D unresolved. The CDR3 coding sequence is TGTGCCAGCAGCTTAGGCCAGCCCACCAACTCCTACGAGCAGTACTTC. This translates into CASSLGQPTNSYEQYF.